Each of the 11 T cell receptor beta chains below was sequenced from the same sample in a study of graft-versus-host responses after intestinal transplantation. These TCRs' antigens remain unknown. The method was immunoSEQ multiplex PCR; TCRdb's version includes in-frame clones alone and lacks a portion of them. Of about 120,000 clones in the sample, roughly 92% are singletons; the top ten hold approximately 0.25%. Sequenced material: unstimulated CD4+ T cells sorted from spleen or lymph node cells, taken before transplant. The source of these receptors is a human donor who was the organ donor for an intestinal transplant.

The rearrangement uses TRBV30 and TRBJ2-6, with D unclear. V dropped 4 bases and J dropped 2 bases, with 18 bases sitting between them. The germline gives CDR1 GTSNPN, CDR2 SVGIG (reference sequence). The CDR3 length is 17 residues. CDR3 DNA: TGTGCCTGGATCCCCCACCTTAGGGTGGCTGGGGCCAACGTCCTGACTTTC. This sequence encodes CAWIPHLRVAGANVLTF.

This clone appeared once. This chain's CDR3 is CASSFSSSPLHF. DNA of the CDR3: TGTGCCAGCAGCTTTAGCAGTTCACCCCTCCACTTT. This sequence joins TRBV7-9 and TRBJ1-6; the D is unclear. Between the trimmed V and J ends, which lost 3 bases and 9 bases, there was a span of 6 bases. CDR3 length equals 12 residues. The germline V gene encodes CDR1 SEHNR and CDR2 FQNEAQ (reference sequence).

The chain combines TRBV18 with TRBJ2-3, with TRBD2 identical over 14 bases. Germline CDR1 and CDR2: KGHSH and LQKENI. This CDR3 spans 15 amino acids. The V and J ends lost 5 bases and 5 bases, in that order; junction bases with no gene match: 3. The CDR3 nucleotides are TGTGCCAGCTCAAAGGGACTAGCGGGAGTAGATACGCAGTATTTT. Protein: CASSKGLAGVDTQYF.

This rearrangement joins TRBV9 to TRBJ2-3; D uncertain. CDR3 length equals 13 residues. V shed 0 bases and J shed 4 bases, with 6 bases lying between them. Looked up from germline, CDR1 is SGDLS and CDR2 is YYNGEE. The CDR3 protein is CASSVAPPDTQYF. The CDR3 bases are TGTGCCAGCAGCGTAGCTCCCCCAGATACGCAGTATTTT.

This rearrangement joins TRBV4-2 to TRBJ2-5, with D possibly TRBD1 on 6 matching bases. The CDR3 contains 13 residues. Germline V gene sequence: CDR1 LGHNA, CDR2 YNFKEQ. Trimming stripped 0 bases from V and 5 bases from J, with 7 bases between. CDR3 nucleotides: TGTGCCAGCAGCCAAGATCAGGGGGAGACCCAGTACTTC. This sequence encodes CASSQDQGETQYF.

V usage is TRBV7-2 and J usage is TRBJ2-2, with D perhaps matching TRBD1 or TRBD2 (5 bases each). CDR3 length equals 17 residues. Germline CDR1 and CDR2: SGHTA and FQGNSA. V was pared by 2 bases and J by 9 bases, with 22 bases between. The CDR3 DNA follows: TGTGCCAGCAGCTTAAGGGGTTGGAGCGGAGACCACCGGGAGCTGTTTTTT. It encodes CASSLRGWSGDHRELFF.

The J gene is TRBJ2-1, the V gene TRBV6-5; no definite D call. Deletions cut 0 bases from V and 5 bases from J, with 14 bases between. Germline CDR1 is MNHEY and CDR2 is SVGAGI. CDR3 size: 16 residues. The CDR3 bases are TGTGCCAGCAGTTACTCGCTTAAGCGTATCCACAATGAGCAGTTCTTC. This sequence encodes CASSYSLKRIHNEQFF.

V usage is TRBV27 and J usage is TRBJ2-3; D may be TRBD1 (6 bases). This CDR3 has 16 amino acids. In germline, CDR1 is MNHEY, CDR2 SMNVEV (reference sequence). Trimming pared 8 bases from V and 2 bases from J, leaving 20 bases between. Here the CDR3 reads CASGPGARLNTDTQYF. The CDR3 DNA reads as TGTGCCAGCGGGCCAGGGGCACGGCTTAACACAGATACGCAGTATTTT.

This clone was seen only once. The chain carries TRBV18 and TRBJ1-1; TRBD1 aligns across 8 bases. Looked up from germline, CDR1 is KGHSH and CDR2 is LQKENI. The CDR3 is made up of 16 amino acids. V was pared by 4 bases and J by 4 bases, with 11 bases of the junction left unmatched. The CDR3 DNA sequence: TGTGCCAGCTCACTAGCGACAGGGGTTCGGGGCACTGAAGCTTTCTTT. Protein product: CASSLATGVRGTEAFF. The full variable domain, in which reference TRBV18 and TRBJ1-1 provide the parts outside the CDR3, is NAGVMQNPRHLVRRRGQEARLRCSPMKGHSHVYWYRQLPEEGLKFMVYLQKENIIDESGMPKERFSAEFPKEGPSILRIQQVVRGDSAAYFCASSLATGVRGTEAFFGQGTRLTVV.

This sequence joins TRBV7-2 and TRBJ2-5; D could derive from TRBD1 or TRBD2 (5 bases each). The CDR3 length is 13 residues. V gave up 1 base and J gave up 11 bases, with 14 bases separating them. CDR1 SGHTA and CDR2 FQGNSA come from the germline V gene. CDR3 in amino acids: CASSLERQGVQYF. CDR3 DNA sequence: TGTGCCAGCAGCTTAGAGAGGCAGGGAGTGCAGTACTTC. Full variable domain (outside the CDR3, taken from reference TRBV7-2 and TRBJ2-5): GAGVSQSPSNKVTEKGKDVELRCDPISGHTALYWYRQSLGQGLEFLIYFQGNSAPDKSGLPSDRFSAERTGGSVSTLTIQRTQQEDSAVYLCASSLERQGVQYFGPGTRLLVL.

This sequence joins TRBV6-5 and TRBJ1-1; weak D call: TRBD1 (5 bases). Germline V CDR1 and CDR2: MNHEY, SVGAGI. The CDR3 covers 12 residues. The V and J ends lost 5 bases and 4 bases respectively, with 8 bases between them. CDR3 DNA: TGTGCCAGCAGTACAAGGGGCACTGAAGCTTTCTTT. This codes for CASSTRGTEAFF.